This TCR beta chain originates from a study of vaccination effects on CD4 cells after COVID-19. The CDR3 contains 17 residues. Germline V gives CDR1 SGHTA, CDR2 FQGNSA. V lost 2 bases to trimming and J lost 2 bases, with 15 bases between them. Method: immunoSEQ multiplex PCR; TCRdb's copy keeps in-frame clones and lacks some. This table holds 65,000 or so clones, around 76% found once. With regard to this clone: The antigen is not known.

Antigen-specific CD4+ T cells expanded by the ViraFEST assay with viral peptide pools were then sequenced. CD4+ T cell isolation took place after approximately 11 days of culture. None of the vaccinated had previously contracted SARS-CoV-2, and their nucleocapsid antibodies tested negative. The rearrangement joins TRBV7-2 to TRBJ1-4; D is undetermined. This sequence originates from a human donor who received a COVID-19 vaccine. Here the sequenced sample was CD4+ T cells from PBMCs cultured with HCoV-NL63 spike peptides, taken before COVID-19 vaccination. This chain's CDR3 is CASSLRSVLSTNEKLFF. CDR3 sequence (DNA): TGTGCCAGCAGCTTAAGATCTGTCCTGTCCACTAATGAAAAACTGTTTTTT.